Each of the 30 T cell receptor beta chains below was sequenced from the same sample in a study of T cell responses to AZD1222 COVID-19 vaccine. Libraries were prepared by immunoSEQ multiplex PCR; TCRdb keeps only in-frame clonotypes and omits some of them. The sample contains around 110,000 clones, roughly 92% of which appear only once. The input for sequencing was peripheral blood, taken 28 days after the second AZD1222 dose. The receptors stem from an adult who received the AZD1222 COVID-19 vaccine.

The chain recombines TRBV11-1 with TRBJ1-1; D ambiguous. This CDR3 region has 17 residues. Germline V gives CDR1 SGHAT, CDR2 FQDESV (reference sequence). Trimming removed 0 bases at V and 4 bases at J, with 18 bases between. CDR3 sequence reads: CASSLASSGGLGTEAFF. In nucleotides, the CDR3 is TGTGCCAGCAGCTTAGCGTCGTCCGGAGGTCTAGGCACTGAAGCTTTCTTT.

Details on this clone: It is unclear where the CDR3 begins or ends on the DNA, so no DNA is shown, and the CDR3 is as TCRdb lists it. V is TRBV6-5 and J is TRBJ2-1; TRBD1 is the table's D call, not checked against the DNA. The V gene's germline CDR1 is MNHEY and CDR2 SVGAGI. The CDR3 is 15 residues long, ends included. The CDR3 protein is CASSSSSQPYNEQFF.

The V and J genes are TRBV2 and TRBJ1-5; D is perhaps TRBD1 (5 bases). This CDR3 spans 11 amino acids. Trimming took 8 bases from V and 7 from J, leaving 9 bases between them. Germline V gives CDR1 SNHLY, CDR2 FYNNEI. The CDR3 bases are TGTGCCAGCTCGGGGGGACAGCCCCAGCATTTT. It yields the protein CASSGGQPQHF.

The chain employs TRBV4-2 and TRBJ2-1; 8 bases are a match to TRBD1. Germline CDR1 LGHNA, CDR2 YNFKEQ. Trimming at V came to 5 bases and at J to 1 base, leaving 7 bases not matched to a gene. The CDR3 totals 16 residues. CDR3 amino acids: CASSSIGTGSYNEQFF. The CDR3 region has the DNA TGTGCCAGCAGCTCGATCGGGACAGGATCCTACAATGAGCAGTTCTTC.

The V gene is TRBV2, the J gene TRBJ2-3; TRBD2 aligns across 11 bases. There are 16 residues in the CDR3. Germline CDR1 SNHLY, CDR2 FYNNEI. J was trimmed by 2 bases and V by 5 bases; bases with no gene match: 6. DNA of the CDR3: TGTGCCAGCAGTCCCCGGACTAGCGGGTACACAGATACGCAGTATTTT. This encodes CASSPRTSGYTDTQYF.

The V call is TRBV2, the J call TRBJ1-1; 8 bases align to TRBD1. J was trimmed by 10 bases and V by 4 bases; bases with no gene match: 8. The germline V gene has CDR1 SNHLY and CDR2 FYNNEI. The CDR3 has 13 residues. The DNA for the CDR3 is TGTGCCAGCAGTGTTCAAGGACAGGGAGTAGCTTTCTTT. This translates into CASSVQGQGVAFF.

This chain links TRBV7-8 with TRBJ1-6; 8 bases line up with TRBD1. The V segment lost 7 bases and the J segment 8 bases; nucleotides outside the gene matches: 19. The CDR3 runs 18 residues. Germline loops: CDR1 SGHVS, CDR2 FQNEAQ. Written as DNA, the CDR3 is TGTGCCAGCACCCTAGGACAGGGTCGGGTCGAGGTGGATTCACCCCTCCACTTT. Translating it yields CASTLGQGRVEVDSPLHF. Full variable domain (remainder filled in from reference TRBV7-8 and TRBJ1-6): GAGVSQSPRYKVAKRGQDVALRCDPISGHVSLFWYQQALGQGPEFLTYFQNEAQLDKSGLPSDRFFAERPEGSVSTLKIQRTQQEDSAVYLCASTLGQGRVEVDSPLHFGNGTRLTVT.

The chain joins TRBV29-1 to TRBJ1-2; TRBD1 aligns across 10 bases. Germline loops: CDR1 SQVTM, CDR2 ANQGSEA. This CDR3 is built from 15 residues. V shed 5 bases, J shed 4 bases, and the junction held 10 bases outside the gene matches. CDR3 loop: CSVPKGGQGSYGYTF. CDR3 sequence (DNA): TGCAGCGTTCCTAAGGGGGGACAGGGGAGCTATGGCTACACCTTC.

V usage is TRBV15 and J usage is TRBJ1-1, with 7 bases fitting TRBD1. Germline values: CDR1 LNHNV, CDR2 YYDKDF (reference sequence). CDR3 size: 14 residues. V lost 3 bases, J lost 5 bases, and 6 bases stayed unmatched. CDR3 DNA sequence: TGTGCCACCAGCAGTAAGGGACAGTCAACTGAAGCTTTCTTT. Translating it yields CATSSKGQSTEAFF.

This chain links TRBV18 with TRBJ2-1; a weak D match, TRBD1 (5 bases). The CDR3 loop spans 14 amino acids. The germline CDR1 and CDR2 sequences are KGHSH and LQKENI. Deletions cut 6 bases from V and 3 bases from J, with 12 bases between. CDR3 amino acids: CASSPQGNYNEQFF. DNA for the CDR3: TGTGCCAGCTCCCCCCAGGGAAACTACAATGAGCAGTTCTTC.

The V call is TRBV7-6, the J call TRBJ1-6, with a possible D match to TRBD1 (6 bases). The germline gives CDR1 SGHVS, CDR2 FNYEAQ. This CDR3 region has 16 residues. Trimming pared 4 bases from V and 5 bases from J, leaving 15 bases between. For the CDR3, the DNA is TGTGCCAGCAGCTCAACTCGGGCAGGGGATAATTCACCCCTCCACTTT. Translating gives CASSSTRAGDNSPLHF.

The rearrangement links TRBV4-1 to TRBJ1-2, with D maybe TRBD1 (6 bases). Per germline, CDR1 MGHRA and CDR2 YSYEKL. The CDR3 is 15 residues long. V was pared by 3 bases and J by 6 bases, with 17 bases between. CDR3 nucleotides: TGCGCCAGCAGCCATAGCGACCAGGGGATGGATGGCTACACCTTC. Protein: CASSHSDQGMDGYTF.

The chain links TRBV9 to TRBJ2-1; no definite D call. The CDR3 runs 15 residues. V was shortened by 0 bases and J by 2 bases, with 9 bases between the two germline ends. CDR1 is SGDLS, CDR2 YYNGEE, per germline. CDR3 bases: TGTGCCAGCAGCGTAGTGGCAGATACCTACAATGAGCAGTTCTTC. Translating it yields CASSVVADTYNEQFF.

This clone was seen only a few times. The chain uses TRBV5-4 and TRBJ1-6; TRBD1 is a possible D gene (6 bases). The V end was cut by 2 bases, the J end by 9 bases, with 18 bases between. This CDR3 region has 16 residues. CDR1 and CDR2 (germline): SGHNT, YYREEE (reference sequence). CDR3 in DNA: TGTGCCAGCAGCTTAGTCAACAGGGAAGGTAGTTCACCCCTCCACTTT. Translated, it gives CASSLVNREGSSPLHF.

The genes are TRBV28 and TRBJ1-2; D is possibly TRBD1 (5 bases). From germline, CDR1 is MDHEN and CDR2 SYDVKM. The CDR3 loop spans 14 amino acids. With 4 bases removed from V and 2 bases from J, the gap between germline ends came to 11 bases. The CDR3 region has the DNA TGTGCCAGCAGTTGGACGGGACGGAACTATGGCTACACCTTC. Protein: CASSWTGRNYGYTF.

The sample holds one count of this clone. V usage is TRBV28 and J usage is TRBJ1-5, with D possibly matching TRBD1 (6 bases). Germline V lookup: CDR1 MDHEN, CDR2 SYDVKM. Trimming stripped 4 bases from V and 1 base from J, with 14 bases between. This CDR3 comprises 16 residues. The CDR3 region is CASSSPTGGSNQPQHF. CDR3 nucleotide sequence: TGTGCCAGCAGTTCACCGACCGGGGGCAGCAATCAGCCCCAGCATTTT.

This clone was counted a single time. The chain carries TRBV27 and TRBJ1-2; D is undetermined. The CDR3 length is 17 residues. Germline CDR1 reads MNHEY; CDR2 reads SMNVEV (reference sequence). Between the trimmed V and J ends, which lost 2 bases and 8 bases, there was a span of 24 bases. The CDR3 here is CASSLGLTMAVNGGYTF. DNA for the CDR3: TGTGCCAGCAGTTTAGGTCTAACTATGGCTGTCAACGGCGGCTACACCTTC.

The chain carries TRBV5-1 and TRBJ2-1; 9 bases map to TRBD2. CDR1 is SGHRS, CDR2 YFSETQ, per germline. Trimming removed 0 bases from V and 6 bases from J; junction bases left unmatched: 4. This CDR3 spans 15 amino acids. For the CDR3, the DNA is TGCGCCAGCAGCTTGGCTAGCGGGATCACCAATGAGCAGTTCTTC. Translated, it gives CASSLASGITNEQFF.

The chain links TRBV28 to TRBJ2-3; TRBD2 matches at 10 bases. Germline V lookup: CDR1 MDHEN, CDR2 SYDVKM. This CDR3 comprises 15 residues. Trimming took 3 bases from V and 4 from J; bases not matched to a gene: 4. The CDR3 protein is CASSFPAGGPDTQYF. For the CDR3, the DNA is TGTGCCAGCAGTTTTCCAGCGGGAGGGCCAGATACGCAGTATTTT.

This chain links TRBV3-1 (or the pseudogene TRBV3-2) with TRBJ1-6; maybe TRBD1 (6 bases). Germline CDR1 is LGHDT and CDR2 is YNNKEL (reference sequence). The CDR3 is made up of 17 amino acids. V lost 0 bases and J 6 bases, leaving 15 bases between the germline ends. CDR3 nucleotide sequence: TGTGCCAGCAGCCAAGATGCCAGGGGAGGCCTTAATTCACCCCTCCACTTT. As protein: CASSQDARGGLNSPLHF.

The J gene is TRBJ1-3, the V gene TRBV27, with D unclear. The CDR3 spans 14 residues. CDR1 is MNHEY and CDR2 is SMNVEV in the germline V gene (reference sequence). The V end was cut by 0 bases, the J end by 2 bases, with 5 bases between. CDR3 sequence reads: CASSLSGTGNTIYF. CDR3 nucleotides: TGTGCCAGCAGTTTATCAGGGACTGGAAACACCATATATTTT.

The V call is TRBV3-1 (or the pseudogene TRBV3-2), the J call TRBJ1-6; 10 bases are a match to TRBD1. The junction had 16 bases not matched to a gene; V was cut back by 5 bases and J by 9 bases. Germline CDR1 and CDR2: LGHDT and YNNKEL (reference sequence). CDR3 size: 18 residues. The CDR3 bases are TGTGCCAGCAGCAAGGGATTGGGGACAGGGGAGGTGGGTTCACCCCTCCACTTT. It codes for CASSKGLGTGEVGSPLHF.

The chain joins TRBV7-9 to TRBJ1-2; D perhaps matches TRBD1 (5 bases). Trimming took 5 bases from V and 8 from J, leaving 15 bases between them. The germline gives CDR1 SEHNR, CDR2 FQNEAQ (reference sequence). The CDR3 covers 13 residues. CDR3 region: CASSPPAGEGYTF. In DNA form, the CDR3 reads TGTGCCAGCAGCCCCCCGGCGGGGGAAGGCTACACCTTC.

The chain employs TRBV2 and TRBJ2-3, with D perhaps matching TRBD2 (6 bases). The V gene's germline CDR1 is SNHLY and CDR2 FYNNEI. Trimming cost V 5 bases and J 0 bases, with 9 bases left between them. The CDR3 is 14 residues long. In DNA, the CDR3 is TGTGCCAGCAGTTTAGGACTAAGCACAGATACGCAGTATTTT. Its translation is CASSLGLSTDTQYF.

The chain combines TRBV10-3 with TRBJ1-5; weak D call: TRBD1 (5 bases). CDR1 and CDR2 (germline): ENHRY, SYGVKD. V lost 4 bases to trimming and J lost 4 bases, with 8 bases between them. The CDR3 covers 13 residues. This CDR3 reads CAISVGENQPQHF. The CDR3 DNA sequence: TGTGCCATCAGTGTGGGGGAGAATCAGCCCCAGCATTTT.

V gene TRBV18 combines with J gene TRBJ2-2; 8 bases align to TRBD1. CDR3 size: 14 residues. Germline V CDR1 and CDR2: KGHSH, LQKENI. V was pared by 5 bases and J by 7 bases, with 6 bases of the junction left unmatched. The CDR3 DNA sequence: TGTGCCAGCTCAGTTCAGGGGGCGAACGGGGAGCTGTTTTTT. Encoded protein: CASSVQGANGELFF.

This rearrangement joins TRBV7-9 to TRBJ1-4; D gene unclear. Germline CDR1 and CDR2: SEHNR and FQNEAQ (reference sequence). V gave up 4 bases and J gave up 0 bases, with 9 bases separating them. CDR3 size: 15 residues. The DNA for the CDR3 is TGTGCCAGCAGCTCCCCAAGTACAACTAATGAAAAACTGTTTTTT. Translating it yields CASSSPSTTNEKLFF.

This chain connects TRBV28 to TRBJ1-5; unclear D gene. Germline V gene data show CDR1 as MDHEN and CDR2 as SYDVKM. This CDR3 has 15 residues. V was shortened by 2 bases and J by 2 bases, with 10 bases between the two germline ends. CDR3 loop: CASSLTRFGNQPQHF. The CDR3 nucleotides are TGTGCCAGCAGTTTAACTCGTTTTGGCAATCAGCCCCAGCATTTT. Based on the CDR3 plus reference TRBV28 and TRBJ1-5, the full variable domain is DVKVTQSSRYLVKRTGEKVFLECVQDMDHENMFWYRQDPGLGLRLIYFSYDVKMKEKGDIPEGYSVSREKKERFSLILESASTNQTSMYLCASSLTRFGNQPQHFGDGTRLSIL.

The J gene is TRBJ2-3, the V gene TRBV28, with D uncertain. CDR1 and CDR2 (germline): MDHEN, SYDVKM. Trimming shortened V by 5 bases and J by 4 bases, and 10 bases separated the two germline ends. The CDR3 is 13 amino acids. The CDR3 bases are TGTGCCAGCAGTCTCGCCCGATCAGATACGCAGTATTTT. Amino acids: CASSLARSDTQYF.

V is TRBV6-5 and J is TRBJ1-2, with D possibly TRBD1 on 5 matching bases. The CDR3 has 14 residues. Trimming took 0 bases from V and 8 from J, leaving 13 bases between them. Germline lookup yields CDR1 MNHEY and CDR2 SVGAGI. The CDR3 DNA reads TGTGCCAGCAGTTACTCGGTTGCCAGGGACGGCTACACCTTC. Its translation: CASSYSVARDGYTF.